The rows below give T cell receptor beta chains drawn from one sample of a study of OX40 agonist ivuxolimab in advanced cancers. Libraries were prepared by immunoSEQ multiplex PCR; TCRdb keeps only in-frame clonotypes and omits some of them. The top ten clones hold around 1.1% of a sample with about 48,000 clones, about 88% of them seen once. The source material was CD4+ or CD8+ T cells sorted from blood, sampled in a trial of the OX40 agonist ivuxolimab. These receptors came from an adult with an advanced solid tumor such as melanoma, head and neck, liver or kidney cancer. Each CDR3 is given without its conserved first and last residue.

TRBV10-3,AIRIGPEQF
TRBV7-6,ASSAPGQGRETQY
TRBV5-4,ASSLEREGSEQY
TRBV10-3,AISDGGIPEAF
TRBV7-2,ASTLVRGGNYGYT
TRBV11-2,ASSSPAGGKETQY
TRBV5-5,ASSPGTGALGETQY
TRBV19,ASTPRGTTITYEQY
TRBV4-2,ASSPEGQMKNIQY
TRBV11-1,ASILIPPLGYPNTEAF
TRBV19,ASSIGGRGIMEQF
TRBV7-2,ASSLGIETDTQY
TRBV30,AWSVRPLNYGYT
TRBV27,ASTLIRSPHNEQF
TRBV4-1,ASSQGPGNGRVGPY
TRBV4-2,ASSQVGSEQY
TRBV5-5,ASSPGQGAHEQY
TRBV4-1,ASSQGLAGRGSGEQY
TRBV6-5,ASSLGVGEQY
TRBV4-3,ASRRGGELF
TRBV7-2,ASSLVLTEAF
TRBV9,ASSATPGATTDTQY